The entry below describes one T cell receptor (beta chain). The antigen remains unidentified. The source of the sample is a study of breast tumors, draining lymph nodes, adjacent tissues. The CDR3 is 15 residues long. Germline values: CDR1 SGHRS, CDR2 YFSETQ. The V and J ends lost 4 bases and 8 bases, in that order; junction bases with no gene match: 8. TCRdb re-called the multiplex PCR reads with MiXCR, one entry per CDR3 protein. This sample carries 25,000 to 40,000 distinct CDR3 sequences, over 55% of them seen once, and the ten largest clones take 18%. Study results and limitations: Luminal-like breast cancer showed significantly higher tumor–nontumor repertoire similarity than basal-like. Compared with lymph nodes, tumors were less diverse; compared with nontumor tissue, more. Data fit most tumor T cells coming from lymph node, expanding in tumor. Tumor T cell lymph node origin was a supported hypothesis, not proven.

Sequenced sample: breast tumor tissue. The chain links TRBV5-1 to TRBJ1-4; 10 bases align to TRBD1. This sequence originates from a female donor with breast cancer. Some clones in this sample may be carry-over from other donors' samples. CDR3 sequence: CASSAGQGQGEKLFF. DNA for the CDR3: TGCGCCAGCAGCGCGGGACAGGGACAGGGGGAAAAACTGTTTTTT.